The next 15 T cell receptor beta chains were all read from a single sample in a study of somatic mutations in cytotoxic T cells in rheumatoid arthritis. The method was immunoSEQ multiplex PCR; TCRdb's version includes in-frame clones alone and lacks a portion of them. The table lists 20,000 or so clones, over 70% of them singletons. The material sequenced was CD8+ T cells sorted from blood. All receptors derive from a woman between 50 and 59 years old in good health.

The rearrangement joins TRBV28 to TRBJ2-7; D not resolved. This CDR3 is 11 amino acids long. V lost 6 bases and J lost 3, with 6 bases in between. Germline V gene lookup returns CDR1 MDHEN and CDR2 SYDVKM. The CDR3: CASSSSYEQYF. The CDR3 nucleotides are TGTGCCAGCAGCTCAAGCTACGAGCAGTACTTC.

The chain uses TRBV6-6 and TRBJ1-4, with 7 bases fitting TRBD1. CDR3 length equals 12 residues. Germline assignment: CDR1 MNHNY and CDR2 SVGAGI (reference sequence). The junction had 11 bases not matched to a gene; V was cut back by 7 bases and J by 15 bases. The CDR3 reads CASIHSGGEVFF. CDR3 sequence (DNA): TGTGCCAGCATCCACTCAGGGGGAGAGGTGTTTTTT.

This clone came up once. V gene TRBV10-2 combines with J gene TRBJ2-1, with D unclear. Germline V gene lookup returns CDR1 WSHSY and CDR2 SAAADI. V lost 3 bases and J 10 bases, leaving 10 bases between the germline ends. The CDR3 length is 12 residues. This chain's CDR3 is CASSDSLLEQFF. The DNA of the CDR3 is TGCGCCAGCAGTGATTCCCTGCTGGAGCAGTTCTTC.

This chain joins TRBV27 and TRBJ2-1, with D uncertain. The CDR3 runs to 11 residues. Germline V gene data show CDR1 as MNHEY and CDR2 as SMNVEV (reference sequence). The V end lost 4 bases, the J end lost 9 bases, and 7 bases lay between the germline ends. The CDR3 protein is CASSSSLEQFF. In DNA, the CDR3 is TGTGCCAGCAGTTCCTCCCTTGAGCAGTTCTTC.

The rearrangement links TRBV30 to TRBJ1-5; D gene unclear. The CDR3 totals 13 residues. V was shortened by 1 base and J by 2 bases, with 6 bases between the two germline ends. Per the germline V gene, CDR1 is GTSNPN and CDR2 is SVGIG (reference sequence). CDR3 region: CAWSEMGNQPQHF. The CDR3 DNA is TGTGCCTGGAGTGAGATGGGCAATCAGCCCCAGCATTTT.

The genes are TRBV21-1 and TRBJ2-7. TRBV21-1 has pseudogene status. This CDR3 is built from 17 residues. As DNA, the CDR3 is TGTGCCAGCAGCGACAGAAGAAGGGACGGGCGGCTCTACGAGCAGTACTTC. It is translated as CASSDRRRDGRLYEQYF.

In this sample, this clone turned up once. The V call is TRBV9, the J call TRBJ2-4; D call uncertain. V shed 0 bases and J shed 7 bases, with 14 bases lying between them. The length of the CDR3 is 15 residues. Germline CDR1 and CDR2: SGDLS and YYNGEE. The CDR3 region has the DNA TGTGCCAGCAGCGTAGATGGAGTAGGGTCTAACATTCAGTACTTC. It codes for CASSVDGVGSNIQYF.

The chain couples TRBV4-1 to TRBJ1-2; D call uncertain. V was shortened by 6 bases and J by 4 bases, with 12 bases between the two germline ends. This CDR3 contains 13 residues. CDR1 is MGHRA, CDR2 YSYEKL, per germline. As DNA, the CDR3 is TGCGCCAGCAGTCAGGAGCACCTCTATGGCTACACCTTC. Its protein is CASSQEHLYGYTF.

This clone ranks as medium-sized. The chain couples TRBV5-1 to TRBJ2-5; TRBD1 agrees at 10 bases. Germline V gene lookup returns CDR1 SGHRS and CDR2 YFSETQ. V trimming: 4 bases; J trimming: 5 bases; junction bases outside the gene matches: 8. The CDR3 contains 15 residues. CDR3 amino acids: CASSPGQGQGETQYF. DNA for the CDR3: TGCGCCAGCAGCCCGGGCCAGGGACAGGGGGAGACCCAGTACTTC.

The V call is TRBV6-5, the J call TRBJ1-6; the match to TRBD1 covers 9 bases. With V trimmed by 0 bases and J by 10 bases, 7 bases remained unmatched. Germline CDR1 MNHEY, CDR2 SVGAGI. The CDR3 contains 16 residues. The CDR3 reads CASSYSGDRVVSPLHF. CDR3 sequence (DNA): TGTGCCAGCAGTTACTCGGGGGACAGGGTCGTGTCACCCCTCCACTTT.

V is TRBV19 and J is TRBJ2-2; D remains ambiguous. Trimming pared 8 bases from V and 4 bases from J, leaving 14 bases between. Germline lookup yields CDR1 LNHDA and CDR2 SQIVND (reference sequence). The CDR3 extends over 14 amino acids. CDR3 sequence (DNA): TGTGCCAGTGCTCACGTGGAGTCCACCGGGGAGCTGTTTTTT. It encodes CASAHVESTGELFF.

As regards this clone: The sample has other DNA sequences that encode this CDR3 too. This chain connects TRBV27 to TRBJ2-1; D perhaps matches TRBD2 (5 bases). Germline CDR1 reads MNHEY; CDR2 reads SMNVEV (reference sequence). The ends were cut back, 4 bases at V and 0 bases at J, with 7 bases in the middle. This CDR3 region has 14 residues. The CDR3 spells CASSSGGSYNEQFF. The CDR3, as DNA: TGTGCCAGCAGTTCTGGAGGCTCCTACAATGAGCAGTTCTTC.

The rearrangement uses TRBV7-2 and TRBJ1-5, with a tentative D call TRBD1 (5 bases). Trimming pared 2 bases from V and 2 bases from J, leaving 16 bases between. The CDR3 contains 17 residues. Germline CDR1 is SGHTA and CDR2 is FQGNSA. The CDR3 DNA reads TGTGCCAGCAGCTTAACGAGGGGCGAGTATGGCAATCAGCCCCAGCATTTT. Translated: CASSLTRGEYGNQPQHF.

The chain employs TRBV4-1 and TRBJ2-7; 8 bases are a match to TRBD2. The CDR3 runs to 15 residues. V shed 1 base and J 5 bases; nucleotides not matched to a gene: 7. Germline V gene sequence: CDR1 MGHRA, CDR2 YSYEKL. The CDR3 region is CASSQVGGRNHEQYF. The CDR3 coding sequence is TGCGCCAGCAGCCAAGTGGGCGGGAGGAACCACGAGCAGTACTTC.

The CDR3 protein is CASSNQAPGGLANTDTQYF. Written as DNA, the CDR3 is TGCGCCAGCAGCAACCAGGCCCCAGGCGGACTAGCGAACACAGATACGCAGTATTTT. V usage is TRBV4-1 and J usage is TRBJ2-3; TRBD2 agrees at 9 bases. Germline V gene lookup returns CDR1 MGHRA and CDR2 YSYEKL. CDR3 length: 19 amino acids. V trimming: 5 bases; J trimming: 2 bases; junction bases outside the gene matches: 17.